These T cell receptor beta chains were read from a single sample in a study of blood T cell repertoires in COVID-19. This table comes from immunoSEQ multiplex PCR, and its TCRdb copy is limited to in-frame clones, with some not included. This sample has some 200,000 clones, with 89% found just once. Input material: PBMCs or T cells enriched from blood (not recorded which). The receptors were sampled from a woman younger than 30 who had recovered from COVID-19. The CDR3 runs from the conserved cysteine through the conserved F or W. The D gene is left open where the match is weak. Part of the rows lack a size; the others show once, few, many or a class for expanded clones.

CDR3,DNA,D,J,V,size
CASSEREETQYF,TGTGCCAGCAGTGAAAGGGAGGAGACCCAGTACTTC,-,TRBJ2-5,TRBV2,-
CARSPEVHFQSTDTQYF,TGTGCCAGAAGCCCGGAGGTGCACTTCCAAAGCACAGATACGCAGTATTTT,-,TRBJ2-3,TRBV5-3,-
CASSPRDRKQSSSYEQYF,TGTGCCAGCAGTCCCAGGGACAGGAAGCAATCGAGCTCCTACGAGCAGTACTTC,TRBD1,TRBJ2-7,TRBV27,-
CASSPAGDTQYF,TGTGCCAGCAGCCCCGCAGGGGATACGCAGTATTTT,-,TRBJ2-3,TRBV7-3,once
CASRSYRALTQHEQYF,TGCGCCAGCAGATCCTACAGGGCGCTAACTCAACACGAGCAGTACTTC,-,TRBJ2-7,TRBV5-1,once
CASKAGVRTDTQYF,TGTGCCAGCAAGGCGGGGGTTCGCACAGATACGCAGTATTTT,TRBD2,TRBJ2-3,TRBV2,-
CASSLSETQYF,TGTGCCAGCAGCTTGTCGGAGACCCAGTACTTC,-,TRBJ2-5,TRBV5-4,-
CASRYDRRDGYTF,TGTGCCAGCAGATACGACAGGCGGGATGGCTACACCTTC,-,TRBJ1-2,TRBV27,once
CASSGTVTYEQYF,TGTGCCAGCAGCGGGACTGTCACCTACGAGCAGTACTTC,-,TRBJ2-7,TRBV7-9,-
CASSQEVLAGKSQFF,TGTGCCAGCAGCCAAGAGGTCCTAGCGGGGAAGTCGCAGTTCTTC,TRBD2,TRBJ2-1,TRBV4-2,-
CASSLDLRVSAGANVLTF,TGTGCCAGCAGCTTAGACCTCCGGGTCTCGGCGGGGGCCAACGTCCTGACTTTC,-,TRBJ2-6,TRBV7-9,-
CASSVRGAYSDTQYF,TGTGCCAGTTCCGTAAGGGGCGCTTACTCAGATACGCAGTATTTT,-,TRBJ2-3,TRBV19,-
CASSEDRVNEKLFF,TGTGCCAGCAGTGAAGACAGGGTTAATGAAAAACTGTTTTTT,-,TRBJ1-4,TRBV2,-
CASSLVARANTEAFF,TGCGCCAGCAGCTTGGTGGCCAGGGCGAACACTGAAGCTTTCTTT,-,TRBJ1-1,TRBV5-1,-
CASSSAGLEFGQYF,TGTGCCAGCAGCTCTGCGGGACTCGAGTTTGGGCAGTACTTC,-,TRBJ2-7,TRBV6-6,-
CASSPRYGKVGQNTEAFF,TGTGCCAGCTCACCACGCTATGGTAAAGTCGGACAGAACACTGAAGCTTTCTTT,-,TRBJ1-1,TRBV18,-
CASSPGLAIGELFF,TGTGCCAGCAGCCCGGGACTAGCGATCGGGGAGCTGTTTTTT,TRBD2,TRBJ2-2,TRBV3-1/TRBV3-2,medium-sized
CASSLEGVRVEQYF,TGCGCCAGCAGCTTGGAGGGGGTGAGGGTCGAGCAGTACTTC,-,TRBJ2-7,TRBV5-1,once
CSVLGGPYNEQFF,TGCAGCGTTTTGGGGGGGCCCTACAATGAGCAGTTCTTC,-,TRBJ2-1,TRBV29-1,-
CASRIDRAMAYGYTF,TGTGCCAGCAGAATTGACAGGGCCATGGCCTATGGCTACACCTTC,TRBD1,TRBJ1-2,TRBV5-5,-
CASTRVRGGAVEQFF,TGCGCCAGCACGCGGGTGCGCGGGGGGGCCGTTGAGCAGTTCTTC,TRBD2,TRBJ2-1,TRBV5-1,-
CASSAQGPTGELFF,TGTGCCAGCAGTGCACAGGGGCCCACCGGGGAGCTGTTTTTT,TRBD1,TRBJ2-2,TRBV7-6,few
CASSQGGLGTGATGELFF,TGCGCCAGCAGCCAAGGAGGGCTCGGGACAGGGGCCACCGGGGAGCTGTTTTTT,TRBD1,TRBJ2-2,TRBV4-1,-
CAWSLLGAEAFF,TGTGCCTGGAGTCTTTTAGGGGCTGAAGCTTTCTTT,-,TRBJ1-1,TRBV30,-
CASSPAAGRITEAFF,TGTGCCAGTAGTCCAGCGGCAGGGAGGATCACTGAAGCTTTCTTT,-,TRBJ1-1,TRBV19,-
CATGTDPYQPQHF,TGTGCCACAGGGACAGATCCTTATCAGCCCCAGCATTTT,TRBD1,TRBJ1-5,TRBV28,-
CSVESRYREAFF,TGCAGCGTTGAAAGTCGTTATCGGGAAGCTTTCTTT,-,TRBJ1-1,TRBV29-1,-
CASSEGSNYGYTF,TGTGCCAGCAGTGAGGGCTCTAACTATGGCTACACCTTC,-,TRBJ1-2,TRBV6-1,-
CASSRGSNQPQHF,TGTGCCAGCAGCCGGGGATCCAATCAGCCCCAGCATTTT,-,TRBJ1-5,TRBV6-5,-
CASSWRDGTGELFF,TGTGCCAGCAGCTGGAGGGACGGCACCGGGGAGCTGTTTTTT,-,TRBJ2-2,TRBV5-6,-
CASSLTRTGDQPQHF,TGTGCCAGCAGTCTCACGAGGACAGGGGATCAGCCCCAGCATTTT,TRBD1,TRBJ1-5,TRBV28,-
CASSKTGSRTGELFF,TGTGCCAGCAGTAAGACAGGTTCTAGGACCGGGGAGCTGTTTTTT,-,TRBJ2-2,TRBV6-5,-
CASSWGQGATEAFF,TGCGCCAGCAGCTGGGGACAGGGGGCCACTGAAGCTTTCTTT,TRBD1,TRBJ1-1,TRBV5-1,-
CASSFWRGSYEQYF,TGTGCCAGCAGTTTTTGGCGGGGCTCCTACGAGCAGTACTTC,-,TRBJ2-7,TRBV28,-
CASAASGSYNEQFF,TGCGCCAGCGCCGCTAGCGGCTCCTACAATGAGCAGTTCTTC,TRBD2,TRBJ2-1,TRBV5-1,-
CASSYSQGTEAFF,TGTGCCAGCAGTTACTCACAGGGCACTGAAGCTTTCTTT,-,TRBJ1-1,TRBV6-5,-
CAISEDGQGSSYNSPLHF,TGTGCCATCAGTGAGGATGGACAGGGAAGCTCCTATAATTCACCCCTCCACTTT,TRBD1,TRBJ1-6,TRBV10-3,-
CASSPTSGSYEQYF,TGTGCCAGCAGTCCGACTAGCGGGTCCTACGAGCAGTACTTC,TRBD2,TRBJ2-7,TRBV2,-
CASSWGTDNSPLHF,TGTGCCAGCAGCTGGGGGACAGATAATTCACCCCTCCACTTT,TRBD1,TRBJ1-6,TRBV5-8,few
CASSLSDSYGYTF,TGTGCCAGCAGTTTATCGGACAGCTATGGCTACACCTTC,-,TRBJ1-2,TRBV28,-
CRIAPGQGREAFF,TGCAGAATCGCCCCTGGACAGGGGCGGGAAGCTTTCTTT,TRBD1,TRBJ1-1,TRBV29-1,-
CASSPQGDRGHPHTQYF,TGCGCCAGCAGCCCCCAAGGGGACAGGGGCCACCCGCATACGCAGTATTTT,TRBD1,TRBJ2-3,TRBV4-1,-
CASSEERSTDTQYF,TGCGCCAGCAGTGAGGAGAGGAGCACAGATACGCAGTATTTT,-,TRBJ2-3,TRBV10-1,once
CASSLYMNTEAFF,TGTGCCAGCAGCTTATACATGAACACTGAAGCTTTCTTT,-,TRBJ1-1,TRBV7-6,-
CASSPGQLGSNEQFF,TGTGCCAGTAGTCCGGGACAGCTGGGGAGCAATGAGCAGTTCTTC,TRBD1,TRBJ2-1,TRBV19,-
CASSEAGLASGELFF,TGCGCCAGCAGTGAGGCGGGACTAGCGTCCGGGGAGCTGTTTTTT,TRBD2,TRBJ2-2,TRBV10-1,-
CASSKTGPNTEAFF,TGTGCCAGCAGTAAGACAGGGCCCAACACTGAAGCTTTCTTT,TRBD1,TRBJ1-1,TRBV6-5,once
CASSIDHRGTGPSF,TGTGCCAGTAGTATAGATCATCGAGGGACAGGCCCATCCTTC,TRBD1,TRBJ2-7,TRBV19,few
CASSSGTVVGGGYTF,TGTGCCAGCAGTTCGGGGACAGTAGTGGGTGGAGGCTACACCTTC,TRBD1,TRBJ1-2,TRBV27,-
CASSIGTGSGNTIYF,TGTGCCAGTAGTATCGGTACAGGTTCTGGAAACACCATATATTTT,-,TRBJ1-3,TRBV19,-
CASSASGGYEQYF,TGTGCCAGCAGCGCTAGCGGGGGCTACGAGCAGTACTTC,TRBD2,TRBJ2-7,TRBV7-2,-
CASAPGLADEQYF,TGCGCCAGTGCACCGGGACTAGCAGACGAGCAGTACTTC,TRBD2,TRBJ2-7,TRBV10-2,-
CASSLGGRDTQYF,TGTGCCAGCAGTTTAGGGGGCAGAGATACGCAGTATTTT,-,TRBJ2-3,TRBV27,-